The sequence of this T cell receptor beta chain was determined in a study of cytomegalovirus exposure and HLA in healthy donors. Study-wide results and limits: Researchers reported from a later analysis that most CMV-associated TCR beta chains appeared HLA-restricted.

It was with 60 Vbeta and 13 Jbeta primers that the PCR ran. Clones were sequenced by immunoSEQ multiplex PCR, and TCRdb holds only the in-frame ones, with some missing. The sample carries 150,000 to 200,000 clones, under 75% recorded once. Germline lookup yields CDR1 SQVTM and CDR2 ANQGSEA. Trimming shortened V by 4 bases and J by 9 bases, and 12 bases separated the two germline ends. CDR3 length: 11 residues. This clone was counted between two and nine times. Its target is unknown. The sequence came from a man aged 40-49 years in good health and CMV-seropositive. Sequenced sample: PBMCs. The chain uses TRBV29-1 and TRBJ2-5, with D possibly TRBD2 on 5 matching bases. The CDR3 is CSVGASEAQYF. The CDR3 nucleotides are TGCAGCGTTGGGGCCTCGGAGGCCCAGTACTTC.